This T cell receptor beta chain came from a study of T cells in localized non-small cell lung cancer. TCRdb's table, derived via immunoSEQ multiplex PCR, lists solely in-frame clones and lacks some. The sample includes approximately 65,000 clones, 80% to 90% seen only once; the top ten take roughly 4.5%. CDR1 SGHRS and CDR2 YFSETQ come from the germline V gene. The CDR3 contains 13 residues. The V end lost 1 base, the J end lost 2 bases, and 6 bases lay between the germline ends. Whole-study results and caveats: Tumor showed lower T cell clonality than uninvolved adjacent lung, where it was highest. Adjacent lung held a median around 58 of the top 100 tumor clones. Elevated blood T cell density was associated with longer overall survival. Sequence data derive from only one tumor region, so heterogeneity remains possible.

About this clone itself: Its cognate antigen is unknown.

V gene TRBV5-1 combines with J gene TRBJ1-1; D remains unclear. This clonotype was obtained from a man between 40 and 70 years old with stage II lung adenocarcinoma. The source was PBMCs, collected before any cancer treatment. CDR3 residues: CASSLFGNTEAFF. CDR3 nucleotide sequence: TGCGCCAGCAGCTTGTTCGGCAACACTGAAGCTTTCTTT.